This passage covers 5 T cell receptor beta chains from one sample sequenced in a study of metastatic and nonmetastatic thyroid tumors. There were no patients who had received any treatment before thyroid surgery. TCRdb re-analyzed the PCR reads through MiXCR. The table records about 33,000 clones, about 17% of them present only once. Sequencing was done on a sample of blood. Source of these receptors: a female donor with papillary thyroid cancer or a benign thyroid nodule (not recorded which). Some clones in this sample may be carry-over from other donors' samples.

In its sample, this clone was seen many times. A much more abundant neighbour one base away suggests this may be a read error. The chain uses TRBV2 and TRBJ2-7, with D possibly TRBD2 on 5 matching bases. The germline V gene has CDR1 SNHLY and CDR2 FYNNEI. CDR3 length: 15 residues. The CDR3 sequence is CASSEGVSAGYEQCF. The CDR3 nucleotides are TGTGCCAGCAGTGAAGGGGTGTCTGCGGGCTACGAGCAGTGCTTC.

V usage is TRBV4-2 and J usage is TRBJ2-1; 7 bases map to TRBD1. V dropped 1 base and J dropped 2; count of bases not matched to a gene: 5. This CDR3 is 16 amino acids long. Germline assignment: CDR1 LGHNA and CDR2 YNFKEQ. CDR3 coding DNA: TGTGCCAGCAGCCAAGGGGCCGGACAGGCCTACAATGAGCAGTTCTTC. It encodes CASSQGAGQAYNEQFF.

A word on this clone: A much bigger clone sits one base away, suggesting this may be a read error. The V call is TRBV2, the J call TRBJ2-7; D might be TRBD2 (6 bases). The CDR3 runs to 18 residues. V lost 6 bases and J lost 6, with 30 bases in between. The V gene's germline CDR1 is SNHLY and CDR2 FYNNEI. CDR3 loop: CASSAILAWVPGGLEQYF. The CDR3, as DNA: TGTGCCAGCAGCGCCATTCTAGCGTGGGTGCCCGGCGGCCTCGAGCAGTACTTC. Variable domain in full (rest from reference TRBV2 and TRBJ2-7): EPEVTQTPSHQVTQMGQEVILRCVPISNHLYFYWYRQILGQKVEFLVSFYNNEISEKSEIFDDQFSVERPDGSNFTLKIRSTKLEDSAMYFCASSAILAWVPGGLEQYFGPGTRLTVT.

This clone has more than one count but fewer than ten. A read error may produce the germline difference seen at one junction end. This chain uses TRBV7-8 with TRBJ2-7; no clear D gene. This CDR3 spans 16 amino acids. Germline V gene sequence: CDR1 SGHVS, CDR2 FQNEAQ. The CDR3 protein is CASSAGLVCSPYDQYF. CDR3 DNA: TGTGCCAGCAGCGCCGGTCTAGTTTGTAGTCCCTACGATCAGTACTTC. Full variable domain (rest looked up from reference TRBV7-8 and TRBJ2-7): GAGVSQSPRYKVAKRGQDVALRCDPISGHVSLFWYQQALGQGPEFLTYFQNEAQLDKSGLPSDRFFAERPEGSVSTLKIQRTQQEDSAVYLCASSAGLVCSPYDQYFGPGTRLTVT.

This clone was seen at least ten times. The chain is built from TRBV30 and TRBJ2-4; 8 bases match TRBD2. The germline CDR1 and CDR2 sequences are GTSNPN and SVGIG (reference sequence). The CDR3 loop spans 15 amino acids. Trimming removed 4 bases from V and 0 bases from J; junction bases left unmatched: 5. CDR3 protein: CAWTKRETAKNIQYF. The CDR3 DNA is TGTGCCTGGACTAAGCGGGAGACAGCCAAAAACATTCAGTACTTC.